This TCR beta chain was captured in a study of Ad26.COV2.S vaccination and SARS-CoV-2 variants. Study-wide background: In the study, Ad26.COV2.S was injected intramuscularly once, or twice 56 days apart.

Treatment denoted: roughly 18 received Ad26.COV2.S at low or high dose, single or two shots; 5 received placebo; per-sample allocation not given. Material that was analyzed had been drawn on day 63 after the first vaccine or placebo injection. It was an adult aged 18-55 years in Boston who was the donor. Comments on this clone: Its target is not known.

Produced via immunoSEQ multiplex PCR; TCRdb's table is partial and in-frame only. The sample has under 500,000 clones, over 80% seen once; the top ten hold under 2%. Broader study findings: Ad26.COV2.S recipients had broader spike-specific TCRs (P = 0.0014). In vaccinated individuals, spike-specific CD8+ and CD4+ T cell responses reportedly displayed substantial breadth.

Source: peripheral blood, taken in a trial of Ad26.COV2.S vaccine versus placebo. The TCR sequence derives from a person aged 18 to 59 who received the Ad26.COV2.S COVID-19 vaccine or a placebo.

The CDR3 DNA sequence: TGCGCCAGCAGCCAAGATCCCCCACCCGGCTCCGGGGAGCTGTTTTTT. Translating gives CASSQDPPPGSGELFF. The V call is TRBV4-1, the J call TRBJ2-2, with D hard to call. Germline CDR1 and CDR2: MGHRA and YSYEKL. Trimming pared 0 bases from V and 6 bases from J, leaving 14 bases between. This CDR3 contains 16 residues.